These 30 T cell receptor beta chains were sequenced from one sample in a study of T-cell reconstitution after alpha-beta-depleted transplantation in children. TCRbeta library construction was performed incorporating unique molecular identifiers. Each CDR3 protein is one row after TCRdb ran MiXCR on the PCR reads. The top ten hold around 6% of the sample, which has a few hundred thousand distinct CDR3 sequences, under 15% seen once. This specimen was PBMCs from the stem cell graft donor, taken from the stem cell graft. These receptors were obtained from a human donor who donated a stem cell graft to a child with combined immunodeficiency.

The chain joins TRBV5-1 to TRBJ2-5; D unclear. Germline V gene lookup returns CDR1 SGHRS and CDR2 YFSETQ. V shed 7 bases and J shed 2 bases, with 12 bases lying between them. This CDR3 spans 13 amino acids. CDR3 sequence reads: CASGPAGQETQYF. CDR3 coding DNA: TGCGCCAGCGGACCCGCTGGGCAAGAGACCCAGTACTTC.

This clonotype was observed a few times. The chain links TRBV3-1 to TRBJ2-7; no reliable D call. The CDR3 is made up of 14 amino acids. Germline V gene data show CDR1 as LGHDT and CDR2 as YNNKEL (reference sequence). The ends were cut back, 2 bases at V and 2 bases at J, with 10 bases in the middle. The CDR3 DNA follows: TGTGCCAGCAGCCAAACAGTGGGTACCTACGAGCAGTACTTC. Translation gives CASSQTVGTYEQYF.

This clonotype was found a few times. This chain uses TRBV15 with TRBJ2-5, with D possibly TRBD2 on 5 matching bases. There are 13 residues in the CDR3. Between the trimmed V and J ends, which lost 5 bases and 2 bases, there was a span of 9 bases. CDR1 is LNHNV, CDR2 YYDKDF, per germline (reference sequence). The CDR3 coding sequence is TGTGCCACCAGCCGGGAATATCAAGAGACCCAGTACTTC. Its translation: CATSREYQETQYF.

This clonotype was seen a handful of times. J is TRBJ1-5 and V is TRBV5-5; D uncertain. Germline CDR1 is SGHKS and CDR2 is YYEKEE (reference sequence). This CDR3 is built from 14 residues. V was pared by 5 bases and J by 3 bases, with 12 bases between. CDR3 DNA: TGTGCCAGCAGTTGGGGAGCGCTCAATCAGCCCCAGCATTTT. Protein sequence: CASSWGALNQPQHF.

This clonotype has a count of ten or more. The chain has TRBV29-1 and TRBJ2-1; D may match TRBD1 or TRBD2 (5 bases each). Germline CDR1 reads SQVTM; CDR2 reads ANQGSEA. CDR3 length: 13 amino acids. V was pared by 0 bases and J by 8 bases, with 11 bases between. The CDR3 here is CSVEESGDDEQFF. The CDR3 DNA reads TGCAGCGTTGAAGAGTCCGGGGACGATGAGCAGTTCTTC.

This clonotype was detected a few times. The chain has TRBV4-2 and TRBJ2-7; the D gene could be TRBD1 or TRBD2 (5 bases each). Germline V gene lookup returns CDR1 LGHNA and CDR2 YNFKEQ. This CDR3 has 16 amino acids. V gave up 4 bases and J gave up 3 bases, with 19 bases separating them. The CDR3 loop reads CASSLGIRDGVYEQYF. CDR3 nucleotide sequence: TGTGCCAGCAGCCTCGGAATCAGGGACGGAGTCTACGAGCAGTACTTC.

There are a few counts of this clonotype. The gene calls are TRBV7-2 and TRBJ2-4; TRBD1 matches at 8 bases. Germline assignment: CDR1 SGHTA and CDR2 FQGNSA. The CDR3 is 17 residues long. V lost 1 base, J lost 7 bases, and 12 bases stayed unmatched. CDR3 loop: CASSLGPAGTGINIQYF. As DNA, the CDR3 is TGTGCCAGCAGCTTAGGACCGGCCGGGACAGGAATCAACATTCAGTACTTC.

This clonotype was picked up many times. The V and J genes are TRBV12-3 or TRBV12-4 and TRBJ1-5; tentative D call: TRBD1 (5 bases). CDR3 size: 13 residues. Trimming shortened V by 8 bases and J by 7 bases, and 15 bases separated the two germline ends. The CDR3 DNA reads TGTGCCAGCGGCCGCGGGGGTCGGCAGCCCCAGCATTTT. Residues: CASGRGGRQPQHF.

This chain connects TRBV5-6 to TRBJ2-3; 11 nucleotides agree with TRBD2. V lost 0 bases and J lost 4; bases outside the gene matches: 7. The CDR3 contains 17 residues. In germline, CDR1 is SGHDT, CDR2 YYEEEE. CDR3 region: CASSLGVLAGDADTQYF. CDR3 DNA sequence: TGTGCCAGCAGCTTGGGGGTACTAGCGGGAGATGCAGATACGCAGTATTTT.

Only a few counts were recorded for this clonotype. The chain recombines TRBV4-2 with TRBJ2-7; TRBD2 might be the D (6 bases). The CDR3 loop spans 16 amino acids. Germline lookup yields CDR1 LGHNA and CDR2 YNFKEQ. V lost 0 bases, J lost 3 bases, and 15 bases lay in between. The CDR3 region is CASSQDGRGLGYEQYF. CDR3 coding DNA: TGTGCCAGCAGCCAAGACGGGCGGGGCCTGGGCTACGAGCAGTACTTC.

The genes are TRBV7-2 and TRBJ2-7; D gene unclear. This CDR3 region has 14 residues. In germline, CDR1 is SGHTA, CDR2 FQGNSA. Trimming took 4 bases from V and 7 from J, leaving 17 bases between them. The CDR3 loop reads CASSSPTPTWEQYF. CDR3 in DNA: TGTGCCAGCAGCTCACCCACTCCTACCTGGGAGCAGTACTTC.

To note about this clonotype: A junction boundary mismatches the germline segment, possibly from a read error. This chain uses TRBV3-1 with TRBJ2-7; possible D gene TRBD2, 6 bases. Germline CDR1 is LGHDT and CDR2 is YNNKEL (reference sequence). The CDR3 runs 17 residues. The CDR3 DNA is TGTGCCACCAGCCAAGAGGTTGGGGTAGCGGAGACCTACGAGCAGTACTTC. Protein: CATSQEVGVAETYEQYF.

This clonotype was counted ten times or more. The chain has TRBV24-1 and TRBJ2-1; tentative D call: TRBD1 (5 bases). Germline assignment: CDR1 KGHDR and CDR2 SFDVKD. Between the trimmed V and J ends, which lost 9 bases and 3 bases, there was a span of 14 bases. CDR3 length: 14 amino acids. The CDR3 bases are TGTGCCACCGGTGCAGGGTTTGACTACAATGAGCAGTTCTTC. This gives the protein CATGAGFDYNEQFF.

This clonotype has a handful of counts. The chain uses TRBV4-3 and TRBJ2-7; D is possibly TRBD1 (5 bases). The CDR3 is 15 residues long. The V end was cut by 0 bases, the J end by 5 bases, with 14 bases between. Germline CDR1 and CDR2: LGHNA and YSLEER. The chain's CDR3 is CASSQELGQGHEQYF. The CDR3 DNA follows: TGCGCCAGCAGCCAAGAGTTGGGTCAGGGCCACGAGCAGTACTTC.

This clonotype has only a few counts. The V and J genes are TRBV29-1 and TRBJ2-1; 11 bases fit TRBD2. The germline V gene has CDR1 SQVTM and CDR2 ANQGSEA. Losses at the gene ends were 3 bases for V and 8 bases for J; bases not matched to a gene: 6. The CDR3 length is 14 residues. CDR3 loop: CSVDLGSGRDEQFF. The DNA of the CDR3 is TGCAGCGTTGATCTAGGTAGCGGGAGGGATGAGCAGTTCTTC.

The CDR3 loop is CASSLAGELAKNIQYF. The CDR3 nucleotides read TGTGCCAGCAGTCTTGCCGGAGAGCTAGCCAAAAACATTCAGTACTTC. V is TRBV12-3 or TRBV12-4 and J is TRBJ2-4; D unresolved. This CDR3 has 16 residues. With 5 bases removed from V and 0 bases from J, the gap between germline ends came to 14 bases.

This clonotype turned up a few times. The J gene is TRBJ2-2, the V gene TRBV21-1. TRBV21-1 is shown as a pseudogene. This CDR3 contains 14 residues. CDR3 bases: TGTGCCAGCAGCCCCCAAAAAGGGATCGGGGAGCTGTTTTTT. Amino acid sequence: CASSPQKGIGELFF.

The chain is built from TRBV2 and TRBJ2-5; 8 bases are shared with TRBD1. The V and J ends lost 4 bases and 5 bases, in that order; junction bases with no gene match: 6. CDR1 is SNHLY, CDR2 FYNNEI, per germline. CDR3 length equals 14 residues. The CDR3, as DNA: TGTGCCAGCAGTGGGGACAGGTTAGGCGAGACCCAGTACTTC. It codes for CASSGDRLGETQYF.

V usage is TRBV4-2 and J usage is TRBJ2-2; D may be TRBD1 (6 bases). Germline V gene sequence: CDR1 LGHNA, CDR2 YNFKEQ. The V gene lost 1 base and the J gene lost 7 bases, with 16 bases spanning the gap. The CDR3 extends over 16 amino acids. CDR3 DNA: TGTGCCAGCAGCCAAGCTAACAGGGTTATAAACGGGGAGCTGTTTTTT. Its translation: CASSQANRVINGELFF.

The genes are TRBV7-6 and TRBJ1-2, with D tentatively TRBD1 (6 bases). CDR1 is SGHVS and CDR2 is FNYEAQ in the germline V gene. The CDR3 length is 17 residues. V dropped 5 bases and J dropped 7 bases, with 26 bases sitting between them. The CDR3 loop reads CASSRVGTSAAGSGYTF. CDR3 DNA sequence: TGTGCCAGCAGCCGGGTGGGGACATCCGCCGCGGGGAGTGGCTACACCTTC.

This clonotype was counted between two and nine times. The chain joins TRBV2 to TRBJ2-3; no definite D call. Trimming left V 4 bases short and J 2 bases short, with 10 bases between. This CDR3 is built from 14 residues. In germline, CDR1 is SNHLY, CDR2 FYNNEI. Here the CDR3 reads CASSASTHTDTQYF. In DNA form, the CDR3 reads TGTGCCAGCAGTGCCTCGACTCACACAGATACGCAGTATTTT.

This clonotype was observed many times. The chain carries TRBV28 and TRBJ2-7; tentatively, D is TRBD2 (5 bases). V lost 6 bases and J lost 3, with 15 bases in between. The germline CDR1 and CDR2 sequences are MDHEN and SYDVKM. CDR3 length: 14 amino acids. This CDR3 is CASRIGLADYEQYF. CDR3 in DNA: TGTGCCAGCAGGATAGGACTGGCCGACTACGAGCAGTACTTC.

This clonotype was recorded a few times. The rearrangement links TRBV27 to TRBJ2-3; 7 bases match TRBD1. The CDR3 is made up of 16 amino acids. With 0 bases clipped from V and 6 bases from J, the junction kept 9 bases outside the gene matches. Germline values: CDR1 MNHEY, CDR2 SMNVEV (reference sequence). CDR3: CASSLSGDSWGDTQYF. As DNA, the CDR3 is TGTGCCAGCAGTTTATCAGGGGACAGCTGGGGGGATACGCAGTATTTT.

This clonotype was observed a handful of times. V is TRBV10-3 and J is TRBJ2-1; a possible D gene is TRBD2 (6 bases). The germline V and J ends were trimmed by 8 bases and 6 bases, with 17 bases remaining between them. CDR3 length equals 14 residues. CDR1 and CDR2 (germline): ENHRY, SYGVKD. The CDR3 reads CAIFFGSGANEQFF. CDR3 DNA: TGTGCCATCTTTTTTGGTAGCGGTGCCAATGAGCAGTTCTTC.

The chain has TRBV11-2 and TRBJ2-5; 8 bases are shared with TRBD1. The CDR3 is made up of 15 amino acids. CDR1 SGHAT and CDR2 FQNNGV come from the germline V gene. Germline trimming cut 3 bases from V and 4 bases from J; bases unmatched to any gene: 7. CDR3 coding DNA: TGTGCCAGCAGCTTTCGAGGACAGGGAAGAGAGACCCAGTACTTC. As protein: CASSFRGQGRETQYF.

This clonotype was counted a few times. V is TRBV29-1 and J is TRBJ1-1, with a weak D call TRBD1 (6 bases). CDR3 length: 14 amino acids. Germline CDR1 reads SQVTM; CDR2 reads ANQGSEA. Trimming took off 3 bases at V and 11 bases at J, with 22 bases between the two ends. CDR3 bases: TGCAGCGTTGATAAAGGGGGGCCGGGACAAAACGCTTTCTTT. This encodes CSVDKGGPGQNAFF.

The rearrangement links TRBV27 to TRBJ2-7; D is possibly TRBD1 (5 bases). Deletions cut 2 bases from V and 4 bases from J, with 18 bases between. There are 16 residues in the CDR3. Looked up from germline, CDR1 is MNHEY and CDR2 is SMNVEV (reference sequence). CDR3: CASSLTADSDFYEQYF. The DNA for the CDR3 is TGTGCCAGCAGTTTAACCGCCGACAGCGATTTTTACGAGCAGTACTTC.

A note on this clonotype: This may be a read error: a much more frequent sequence differs by one nucleotide. This chain links TRBV10-3 with TRBJ2-7; D perhaps matches TRBD2 (6 bases). In germline, CDR1 is ENHRY, CDR2 SYGVKD. This CDR3 region has 11 residues. CDR3 bases: TGTGCCATCAGTATGGACTACGAGGAGTACTTC. It translates to CAISMDYEEYF.

This rearrangement joins TRBV20-1 to TRBJ2-7; 14 nucleotides line up with TRBD2. The CDR3 extends over 16 amino acids. V trimming: 3 bases; J trimming: 6 bases; junction bases outside the gene matches: 10. Germline lookup yields CDR1 DFQATT and CDR2 SNEGSKA (reference sequence). CDR3 DNA sequence: TGCAGTGCTAGTAGTGGACTAGCGGGGGGCCCACTCGAGCAGTACTTC. Translating it yields CSASSGLAGGPLEQYF.

This clonotype has just a few counts. The chain combines TRBV7-9 with TRBJ1-1; no clear D. Per germline, CDR1 SEHNR and CDR2 FQNEAQ (reference sequence). CDR3 length equals 13 residues. V shed 5 bases and J shed 1 base, with 8 bases lying between them. The CDR3 loop is CASSNGPNTEAFF. The CDR3 DNA reads as TGTGCCAGCAGCAACGGACCGAACACTGAAGCTTTCTTT.